This T cell receptor beta chain is from a study of cytomegalovirus exposure and HLA in healthy donors. Nominally healthy donors were sampled, though unrecorded immune exposures were likely. Study-wide findings and caveats: Previously analyzed data showed that most TCR beta V segments were productive at a frequency of about 90% or about 30%.

With 60 Vbeta and 13 Jbeta primers, the PCR was carried out. In the source study's methods: Roughly 11 million shared chains were among the 60 million to 80 million unique TCR beta chains that a later analysis counted. Repertoires were generated with immunoSEQ multiplex PCR, while TCRdb's copy carries only in-frame clones and drops some. The V and J calls and the clone size are those of that table, but D and trimming were determined from the DNA. The top ten hold 2.5% of the sample, which has about 98,000 clones, approximately 70% seen once. A word on this clone: Its target is unknown.

The CDR3 extends over 15 amino acids. Germline V gives CDR1 ENHRY, CDR2 SYGVKD. The V and J ends lost 11 bases and 1 base respectively, with 20 bases between them. The chain is built from TRBV10-3 and TRBJ1-1; D not resolved. This TCR was sampled from a man aged 45-65 years in good health and CMV-seronegative. The specimen sequenced was PBMCs. The CDR3 region is CASINGGLANTEAFF. In DNA, the CDR3 is TGTGCCTCCATTAACGGAGGGTTGGCGAACACTGAAGCTTTCTTT.